This T cell receptor beta chain comes out of a study of blood T cell repertoires in COVID-19. For the study at large: Some COVID-19 samples were acute and others convalescent; all came from the United States, Italy and Spain. Sources were T cells, B-cell-depleted T cells, or PBMCs; the material itself was cDNA or gDNA.

In the authors' workflow: Amplifying reference gene primers gave estimates of nucleated cell counts. Here immunoSEQ multiplex PCR was the method, and the copy in TCRdb shows in-frame clones only, minus some. V and J calls and clone size are those listed in that table; D and trimming were worked out from the DNA. In the table there are 180,000 or so clones, roughly 82% of which are singletons. This clone was seen only once. Trimming pared 7 bases from V and 1 base from J, leaving 13 bases between. The germline V gene encodes CDR1 GTSNPN and CDR2 SVGIG (reference sequence). The CDR3 is 13 residues long. Participant-given clinical history determined each cohort assignment.

The TCR was taken from a middle-aged man with acute COVID-19. This chain joins TRBV30 and TRBJ1-2, with a weak D call TRBD1 (6 bases). Specimen: PBMCs or T cells enriched from blood (not recorded which). The CDR3 nucleotides are TGTGCCTACACCCGGGACAATAACTATGGCTACACCTTC. Protein product: CAYTRDNNYGYTF.